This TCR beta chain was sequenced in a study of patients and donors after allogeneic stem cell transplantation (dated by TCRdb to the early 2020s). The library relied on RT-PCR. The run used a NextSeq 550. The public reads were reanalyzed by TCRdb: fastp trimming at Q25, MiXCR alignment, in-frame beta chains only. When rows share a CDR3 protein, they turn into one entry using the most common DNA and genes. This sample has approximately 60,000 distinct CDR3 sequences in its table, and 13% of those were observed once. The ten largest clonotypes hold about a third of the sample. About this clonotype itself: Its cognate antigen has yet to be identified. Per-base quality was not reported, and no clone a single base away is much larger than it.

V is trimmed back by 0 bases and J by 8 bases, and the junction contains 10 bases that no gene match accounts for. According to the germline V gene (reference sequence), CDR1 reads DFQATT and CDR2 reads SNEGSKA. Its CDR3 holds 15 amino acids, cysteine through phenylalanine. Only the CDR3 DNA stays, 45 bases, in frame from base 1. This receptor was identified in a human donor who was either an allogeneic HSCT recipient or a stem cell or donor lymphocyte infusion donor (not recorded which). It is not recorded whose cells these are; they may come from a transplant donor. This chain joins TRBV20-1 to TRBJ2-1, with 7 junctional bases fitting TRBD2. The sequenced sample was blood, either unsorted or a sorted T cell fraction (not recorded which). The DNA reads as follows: TGCAGTGCTAGAGATATTCTAGCGGCGAGGGATGAGCAGTTCTTC. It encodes CSARDILAARDEQFF.